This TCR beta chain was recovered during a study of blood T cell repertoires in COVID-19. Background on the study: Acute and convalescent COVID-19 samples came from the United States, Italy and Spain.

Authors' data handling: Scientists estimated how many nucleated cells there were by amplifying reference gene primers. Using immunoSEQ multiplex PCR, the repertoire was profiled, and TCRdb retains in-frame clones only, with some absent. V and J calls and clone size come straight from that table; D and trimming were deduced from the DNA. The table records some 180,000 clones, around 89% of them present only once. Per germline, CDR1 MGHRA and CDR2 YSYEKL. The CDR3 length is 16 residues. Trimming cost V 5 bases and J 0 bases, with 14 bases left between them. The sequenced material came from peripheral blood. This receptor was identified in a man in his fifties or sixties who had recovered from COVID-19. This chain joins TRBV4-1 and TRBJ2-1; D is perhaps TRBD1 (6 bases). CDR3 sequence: CASSYRVPSSYNEQFF. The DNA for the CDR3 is TGCGCCAGCAGCTACAGGGTCCCGAGCTCCTACAATGAGCAGTTCTTC.